These 21 T cell receptor beta chains were sequenced from one sample in a study of cytomegalovirus exposure and HLA in healthy donors. The PCR was carried out with 60 Vbeta primers and 13 Jbeta primers. The protocol was immunoSEQ multiplex PCR, while the TCRdb copy is restricted to in-frame clones and leaves out a portion. Recorded for this sample: around 100,000 clones. The sequencing input was PBMCs. The receptors shown here come from a man in his forties in good health and CMV-seronegative.

This chain joins TRBV19 and TRBJ1-4, with D possibly TRBD1 on 6 matching bases. V was cut by 8 bases and J by 4 bases, with 23 bases left in between. Germline CDR1 is LNHDA and CDR2 is SQIVND (reference sequence). CDR3 length: 17 residues. As DNA, the CDR3 is TGTGCCAGTTCAACAAGGGGGAGCTCCTCCGATAATGAAAAACTGTTTTTT. Its protein product is CASSTRGSSSDNEKLFF.

The gene calls are TRBV9 and TRBJ2-3; 8 bases are a match to TRBD1. Germline loops: CDR1 SGDLS, CDR2 YYNGEE. The CDR3 is 14 amino acids. Trimming removed 4 bases from V and 3 bases from J; junction bases left unmatched: 4. The CDR3 bases are TGTGCCAGCAGCATCGGACAGGGAACAGATACGCAGTATTTT. Its protein is CASSIGQGTDTQYF.

About this clone: The conserved final phenylalanine or tryptophan is absent from the CDR3, which likely points to a read error. The rearrangement uses TRBV7-2 and TRBJ2-7, with D perhaps matching TRBD2 (5 bases). CDR1 is SGHTA and CDR2 is FQGNSA in the germline V gene. The CDR3 contains 15 residues. V lost 2 bases and J lost 3, with 14 bases in between. As DNA, the CDR3 is TGTGCCAGCAGCTTAAGTGGAGGTAGACACTACGAGCAGTACTCC. It is translated as CASSLSGGRHYEQYS.

The chain couples TRBV6-6 to TRBJ2-7, with D maybe TRBD1 (5 bases). Germline values: CDR1 MNHNY, CDR2 SVGAGI (reference sequence). The V end lost 6 bases, the J end lost 2 bases, and 11 bases lay between the germline ends. This CDR3 has 13 amino acids. CDR3 loop: CASSARAAYEQYF. CDR3 DNA: TGTGCCAGCAGCGCCAGGGCCGCCTACGAGCAGTACTTC.

The V and J genes are TRBV27 and TRBJ1-1; TRBD1 might be the D (5 bases). The CDR3 length is 14 residues. The V end lost 4 bases, the J end lost 5 bases, and 14 bases lay between the germline ends. Germline CDR1 MNHEY, CDR2 SMNVEV (reference sequence). The CDR3 is CASSYGGRYTEAFF. The CDR3 nucleotides read TGTGCCAGCAGTTACGGGGGGAGGTATACTGAAGCTTTCTTT.

The chain couples TRBV7-8 to TRBJ1-5, with 10 positions matching TRBD1. The trim removed 1 base at V and 0 bases at J, leaving 3 bases unmatched. Germline CDR1 is SGHVS and CDR2 is FQNEAQ. The CDR3 totals 17 residues. In nucleotides, the CDR3 is TGTGCCAGCAGCTTAGGGACAGGGGGGTATAGCAATCAGCCCCAGCATTTT. Encoded protein: CASSLGTGGYSNQPQHF. The full variable domain, completed using reference TRBV7-8 and TRBJ1-5, is GAGVSQSPRYKVAKRGQDVALRCDPISGHVSLFWYQQALGQGPEFLTYFQNEAQLDKSGLPSDRFFAERPEGSVSTLKIQRTQQEDSAVYLCASSLGTGGYSNQPQHFGDGTRLSIL.

The gene calls are TRBV9 and TRBJ1-2, with a tentative D call TRBD1 (6 bases). The CDR3 runs 16 residues. Trimming pared 3 bases from V and 2 bases from J, leaving 17 bases between. CDR1 and CDR2 (germline): SGDLS, YYNGEE. CDR3: CASSAMLGTLNYGYTF. The CDR3 nucleotides are TGTGCCAGCAGCGCAATGCTCGGGACACTGAACTATGGCTACACCTTC.

The CDR3, as DNA: TGTGCCGTCTCGGGACAAGGGGCCAATCCGTTCTTC. Translating it yields CAVSGQGANPFF. The chain combines TRBV5-4 with TRBJ2-1; possibly TRBD1 for D (6 bases). The CDR3 extends over 12 amino acids. CDR1 and CDR2 (germline): SGHNT, YYREEE (reference sequence). Trimming shortened V by 10 bases and J by 15 bases, and 23 bases separated the two germline ends.

This chain uses TRBV4-1 with TRBJ2-1; a possible D gene is TRBD2 (5 bases). Trimming shortened V by 0 bases and J by 1 base, and 13 bases separated the two germline ends. Germline CDR1 is MGHRA and CDR2 is YSYEKL. The CDR3 has 17 amino acids. In nucleotides, the CDR3 is TGCGCCAGCAGCCAAGAGGCTAGCCGGCCTTCCTACAATGAGCAGTTCTTC. It encodes CASSQEASRPSYNEQFF.

The V call is TRBV6-5, the J call TRBJ2-7, with D possibly matching TRBD2 (5 bases). V shed 6 bases and J shed 2 bases, with 17 bases lying between them. The CDR3 covers 15 residues. Germline CDR1 reads MNHEY; CDR2 reads SVGAGI. The CDR3 sequence is CASRRHGKGTYEQYF. DNA for the CDR3: TGTGCCAGCAGACGCCACGGGAAAGGGACCTACGAGCAGTACTTC.

V usage is TRBV6-1 and J usage is TRBJ2-7, with TRBD2 matching over 8 bases. J lost 2 bases, V lost 6 bases, and 6 bases had no gene match. The CDR3 has 14 amino acids. CDR1 and CDR2 (germline): MNHNS, SASEGT. The DNA of the CDR3 is TGTGCCAGCAGCTCCGGGACTAGTCCCTACGAGCAGTACTTC. This sequence encodes CASSSGTSPYEQYF.

The V and J genes are TRBV6-1 and TRBJ1-1, with TRBD1 matching 7 bases. The CDR3 sequence is 13 residues long. CDR1 and CDR2 from the germline V gene are MNHNS and SASEGT. V shed 9 bases and J 0 bases; nucleotides not matched to a gene: 4. CDR3 protein: CASTGQVNTEAFF. The CDR3 bases are TGTGCCAGTACCGGACAGGTGAACACTGAAGCTTTCTTT.

This chain links TRBV29-1 with TRBJ2-1, with 8 bases fitting TRBD2. There are 15 residues in the CDR3. Germline V gene data show CDR1 as SQVTM and CDR2 as ANQGSEA. V trimming: 5 bases; J trimming: 1 base; junction bases outside the gene matches: 7. Here the CDR3 DNA reads TGCAGCGTTTCAGCCGGGACTAGATCCTACAATGAGCAGTTCTTC. Translated: CSVSAGTRSYNEQFF.

V is TRBV5-5 and J is TRBJ2-5, with D possibly being TRBD2 (6 bases). V lost 6 bases, J lost 4 bases, and 16 bases lay in between. The CDR3 length is 14 residues. Looked up from germline, CDR1 is SGHKS and CDR2 is YYEKEE (reference sequence). The chain's CDR3 is CASTRGTLGETQYF. Here the CDR3 DNA reads TGTGCCAGCACCCGCGGGACTCTAGGAGAGACCCAGTACTTC. Full variable domain (outside the CDR3, taken from reference TRBV5-5 and TRBJ2-5): DAGVTQSPTHLIKTRGQQVTLRCSPISGHKSVSWYQQVLGQGPQFIFQYYEKEERGRGNFPDRFSARQFPNYSSELNVNALLLGDSALYLCASTRGTLGETQYFGPGTRLLVL.

The chain links TRBV19 to TRBJ2-2; TRBD2 aligns across 15 bases. Losses at the gene ends were 9 bases for V and 1 base for J; bases not matched to a gene: 18. The CDR3 loop spans 21 amino acids. CDR1 is LNHDA, CDR2 SQIVND, per germline (reference sequence). The CDR3 bases are TGTGCCAGCCAATCAGGACAGCCGGGACTAGCGGGAGGATGGAACACCGGGGAGCTGTTTTTT. It yields the protein CASQSGQPGLAGGWNTGELFF.

This rearrangement joins TRBV6-6 to TRBJ2-7; TRBD1 might be the D (5 bases). The CDR3 consists of 16 residues. Germline lookup yields CDR1 MNHNY and CDR2 SVGAGI (reference sequence). V was cut by 2 bases and J by 2 bases, with 16 bases left in between. The CDR3 DNA sequence: TGTGCCAGCAGTTACCGAACTCGGACAAGAACCTACGAGCAGTACTTC. The encoded protein is CASSYRTRTRTYEQYF.

J is TRBJ2-1 and V is TRBV30; tentative D call: TRBD2 (5 bases). V lost 2 bases and J lost 10, with 18 bases in between. Germline CDR1 and CDR2: GTSNPN and SVGIG (reference sequence). The CDR3 covers 14 residues. CDR3 protein: CAWSLGPGSGEQFF. The CDR3 DNA is TGTGCCTGGAGTCTTGGGCCCGGCTCGGGAGAGCAGTTCTTC.

The CDR3 DNA follows: TGTGCCAGCAGGACAGGGGCGGGGGCCTACGAGCAGTACTTC. As protein: CASRTGAGAYEQYF. The rearrangement links TRBV6-5 to TRBJ2-7; D might be TRBD1 (8 bases). The germline gives CDR1 MNHEY, CDR2 SVGAGI. The CDR3 has 14 residues. The V gene lost 6 bases and the J gene lost 2 bases, with 14 bases spanning the gap.

The chain employs TRBV6-5 and TRBJ2-3; 9 nucleotides line up with TRBD1. V lost 8 bases to trimming and J lost 5 bases; unmatched junction nucleotides: 11. Germline CDR1 and CDR2: MNHEY and SVGAGI. This CDR3 is built from 15 residues. The CDR3 DNA is TGTGCCAGCGCTCGGGACAGGGAGTTTGGAGATACGCAGTATTTT. It specifies CASARDREFGDTQYF.

The chain has TRBV28 and TRBJ1-1, with D possibly TRBD1 on 5 matching bases. This CDR3 is 13 amino acids long. Germline CDR1 is MDHEN and CDR2 is SYDVKM. Trimming cost V 5 bases and J 4 bases, with 11 bases left between them. The CDR3 reads CASSGGDGTEAFF. The DNA of the CDR3 is TGTGCCAGCAGTGGGGGGGACGGCACTGAAGCTTTCTTT.

The rearrangement uses TRBV2 and TRBJ1-5; TRBD1 agrees at 8 bases. The CDR3 has 15 residues. The germline gives CDR1 SNHLY, CDR2 FYNNEI. The V and J ends lost 3 bases and 3 bases, in that order; junction bases with no gene match: 4. The DNA for the CDR3 is TGTGCCAGCAGTGAGGACAGGGTTGTCAATCAGCCCCAGCATTTT. It yields the protein CASSEDRVVNQPQHF.